The table lists the clone carrying this T cell receptor beta chain with many counts. Its antigen remains unidentified. This sample was taken from a study of T-cell reconstitution after alpha-beta-depleted transplantation in children. The J segment lost 8 bases and the V segment lost 5 bases, leaving 7 bases of the junction unmatched. This CDR3 is 12 amino acids long. The V gene's germline CDR1 is DFQATT and CDR2 SNEGSKA (reference sequence). Unique molecular identifiers tagged the TCRbeta library. TCRdb re-analysed the PCR reads in MiXCR, keeping a single row per CDR3 protein. The sample yields roughly 150,000 distinct CDR3 sequences, roughly 10% seen once. Study conclusions and caveats: Most T-cell counts and diversity one year after the transplant came from T cells that were newly produced. Elevated TCRbeta diversity at day 60 was traced, in some patients, to surviving recipient T cells and thymic progenitors.

Sequencing used PBMCs, obtained before TCRalphabeta/CD19-depleted stem cell transplant. This chain uses TRBV20-1 with TRBJ1-2; TRBD1 matches at 8 bases. This receptor was obtained from a boy aged 2 to 9 with acute myeloid leukemia, due to receive a stem cell transplant. The CDR3 DNA reads TGCAGTGCTCACCCAGGGGGCAGCGGCTACACCTTC. Translation gives CSAHPGGSGYTF.